The present entry profiles one TCR beta chain with its context. The sample belongs to a study of blood T cell repertoires in COVID-19. Profiled with immunoSEQ multiplex PCR; TCRdb holds only in-frame clones, not every one. The profile shows approximately 210,000 clones, 75% to 85% of them singletons. The sequence was obtained from a man between 35 and 55 years old who had recovered from COVID-19. The sequenced sample was PBMCs or T cells enriched from blood (not recorded which).

The CDR3 protein is CASSLAGRNYEQYF. CDR3 DNA sequence: TGTGCCAGCAGCTTGGCCGGGAGGAACTACGAGCAGTACTTC. This chain links TRBV5-6 with TRBJ2-7; 7 bases line up with TRBD2. This CDR3 has 14 residues. Germline V gene sequence: CDR1 SGHDT, CDR2 YYEEEE. With 0 bases clipped from V and 3 bases from J, the junction kept 3 bases outside the gene matches. The full variable domain, with the rest looked up from reference TRBV5-6 and TRBJ2-7, is DAGVTQSPTHLIKTRGQQVTLRCSPKSGHDTVSWYQQALGQGPQFIFQYYEEEERQRGNFPDRFSGHQFPNYSSELNVNALLLGDSALYLCASSLAGRNYEQYFGPGTRLTVT.